The rows below give T cell receptor beta chains drawn from one sample of a study of regulatory T cells in long-lasting Graves disease. TCRdb itself ran the multiplex PCR reads through MiXCR, one entry per CDR3 protein. The sample shows hundreds of thousands of distinct CDR3 sequences, 16% of them seen only once. The data were also submitted as part of a second study, on T cells in Graves' hyperthyroidism and ophthalmopathy.

The specimen comprised peripheral blood mononuclear cells (PBMCs), sampled at new diagnosis, from a patient treated with antithyroid drugs. The receptors here all came from a woman aged 25 to 39 with Graves disease. Both conserved end residues are part of each CDR3. Fields, in order: V gene, J gene, D gene, clone size, CDR3 protein, CDR3 DNA. A D gene is named only where the DNA matches it firmly. Clone size is stated in some rows and not others, as once, few, many or a class when expanded.

TRBV3-1,TRBJ2-2,TRBD2,.,CASSRFSAGAGRELFF,TGTGCCAGCAGCCGGTTTTCGGCGGGAGCCGGCAGGGAGCTGTTTTTT
TRBV29-1,TRBJ1-1,.,many,CSVWWDTEAFF,TGCAGCGTTTGGTGGGACACTGAAGCTTTCTTT
TRBV20-1,TRBJ2-2,.,.,CSARSVSGNTGELFF,TGCAGTGCTAGGAGTGTTAGCGGGAACACCGGGGAGCTGTTTTTT
TRBV19,TRBJ1-3,.,few,CASTPRGLNSGNTIYF,TGTGCCAGTACCCCCCGCGGTCTAAACTCTGGAAACACCATATATTTT
TRBV27,TRBJ1-5,.,many,CASSLSEARPQHF,TGTGCCAGCAGTTTATCCGAGGCTCGGCCCCAGCATTTT
TRBV3-1,TRBJ2-5,TRBD2,few,CASSPGAGGPKETQYF,TGTGCCAGCAGCCCTGGAGCGGGAGGTCCAAAAGAGACCCAGTACTTC
TRBV28,TRBJ2-5,.,.,CASSNPGSHQETQYF,TGTGCCAGCAGCAATCCGGGGTCCCACCAAGAGACCCAGTACTTC
TRBV6-1,TRBJ1-2,.,.,CASSVRQLETLLYGYTF,TGTGCCAGCAGTGTACGGCAGCTTGAAACTTTACTCTATGGCTACACCTTC
TRBV18,TRBJ1-4,.,few,CASSPDNEKLFF,TGTGCCAGCTCACCAGATAATGAAAAACTGTTTTTT
TRBV6-1,TRBJ2-5,TRBD1,many,CASSEKQGVGETQYF,TGTGCCAGCAGTGAAAAACAGGGGGTCGGGGAGACCCAGTACTTC
TRBV5-5,TRBJ2-1,TRBD1,few,CASSLEGTGGFYEQFF,TGTGCCAGCAGCTTGGAAGGGACAGGGGGCTTCTATGAGCAGTTCTTC
TRBV6-2/TRBV6-3,TRBJ1-5,.,.,CASSDRKFYQPQHF,TGTGCCAGCAGTGATAGAAAGTTCTATCAGCCCCAGCATTTT
TRBV19,TRBJ2-7,.,.,CASSLGLGNEQYF,TGTGCCAGCTCACTTGGTCTGGGAAACGAGCAGTACTTC
TRBV5-4,TRBJ2-7,.,few,CASSSRGPGVDEQYF,TGTGCCAGCAGCTCGAGGGGTCCTGGCGTCGACGAGCAGTACTTC
TRBV9,TRBJ2-5,TRBD2,.,CASSADRREGPSETQYF,TGTGCCAGCAGCGCCGACCGTCGGGAGGGCCCTAGTGAGACCCAGTACTTC
TRBV3-1,TRBJ2-1,TRBD2,.,CASSQLSSSGGVSSYNEQFF,TGTGCCAGCAGCCAATTGTCGTCTAGCGGGGGGGTTAGCTCCTACAATGAGCAGTTCTTC
TRBV30,TRBJ2-3,.,few,CAWSYGPVSTDTQYF,TGTGCCTGGAGTTATGGACCTGTGAGCACAGATACGCAGTATTTT
TRBV7-9,TRBJ2-7,.,many,CASSLSGVSSYEQYF,TGTGCCAGCAGCTTATCGGGCGTCAGCTCCTACGAGCAGTACTTC
TRBV12-3/TRBV12-4,TRBJ1-2,.,many,CASSSTNRAYGYTF,TGTGCCAGCAGTTCCACTAACAGAGCCTATGGCTACACCTTC
TRBV5-1,TRBJ2-1,TRBD2,many,CASSLQTSGSGNEQFF,TGCGCCAGCAGCTTGCAGACTAGCGGGAGTGGGAATGAGCAGTTCTTC
TRBV20-1,TRBJ1-2,.,.,CSALRTDSDGYTF,TGCAGTGCTCTACGGACGGACTCTGATGGCTACACCTTC
TRBV12-3/TRBV12-4,TRBJ2-7,.,many,CASSTGTEQYF,TGTGCCAGCAGCACGGGTACCGAGCAGTACTTC
TRBV12-3/TRBV12-4,TRBJ1-6,.,.,CASSLTGLLYNSPLHF,TGTGCCAGCAGTTTGACGGGCCTTCTCTATAATTCACCCCTCCACTTT
TRBV11-1,TRBJ2-1,.,many,CASSLATDNEQFF,TGTGCCAGCAGCTTAGCGACAGACAATGAGCAGTTCTTC
TRBV10-3,TRBJ1-1,.,.,CAISDAPGHGAAFF,TGTGCCATCAGTGATGCCCCGGGACATGGGGCTGCTTTCTTT
TRBV7-9,TRBJ2-1,TRBD2,.,CASIIPGLAGGPNEQFF,TGTGCCAGCATCATACCGGGACTAGCGGGAGGGCCCAATGAGCAGTTCTTC
TRBV18,TRBJ1-5,TRBD1,few,CASSPETGDRGPQHF,TGTGCCAGCTCACCTGAGACAGGTGACAGGGGGCCCCAGCATTTT
TRBV12-3/TRBV12-4,TRBJ2-5,.,many,CASSLNRETQYF,TGTGCCAGCAGCTTGAATCGGGAGACCCAGTACTTC
TRBV30,TRBJ2-1,TRBD1,once,CAWNHGTGRYNEQFF,TGTGCCTGGAACCACGGGACAGGACGATACAATGAGCAGTTCTTC
TRBV29-1,TRBJ2-3,.,few,CSVKGGADTQYF,TGCAGCGTCAAAGGAGGCGCAGATACGCAGTATTTT
TRBV20-1,TRBJ2-3,.,few,CSAKPIGSPDTQYF,TGCAGTGCTAAACCGATAGGGAGCCCAGATACGCAGTATTTT
TRBV29-1,TRBJ2-7,TRBD1,few,CSVALGTGNFEQYF,TGCAGCGTTGCCTTAGGGACAGGGAATTTTGAGCAGTACTTC
TRBV5-1,TRBJ1-3,.,.,CASSLGLTASGSTIYF,TGCGCCAGCAGCTTGGGTTTGACAGCATCTGGAAGCACCATATATTTT
TRBV6-1,TRBJ2-5,TRBD2,many,CASSEPGTSETQYF,TGTGCCAGCAGTGAACCAGGGACTAGCGAGACCCAGTACTTC
TRBV20-1,TRBJ1-1,.,many,CSARFELTANTEAFF,TGCAGTGCTAGATTCGAACTGACCGCAAACACTGAAGCTTTCTTT
TRBV28,TRBJ2-7,TRBD1,few,CASARQGISYEQYF,TGTGCCAGCGCCCGACAGGGGATATCCTACGAGCAGTACTTC
TRBV27,TRBJ2-1,.,many,CASSLPPAYNEQFF,TGTGCCAGCAGTTTACCCCCGGCTTACAATGAGCAGTTCTTC